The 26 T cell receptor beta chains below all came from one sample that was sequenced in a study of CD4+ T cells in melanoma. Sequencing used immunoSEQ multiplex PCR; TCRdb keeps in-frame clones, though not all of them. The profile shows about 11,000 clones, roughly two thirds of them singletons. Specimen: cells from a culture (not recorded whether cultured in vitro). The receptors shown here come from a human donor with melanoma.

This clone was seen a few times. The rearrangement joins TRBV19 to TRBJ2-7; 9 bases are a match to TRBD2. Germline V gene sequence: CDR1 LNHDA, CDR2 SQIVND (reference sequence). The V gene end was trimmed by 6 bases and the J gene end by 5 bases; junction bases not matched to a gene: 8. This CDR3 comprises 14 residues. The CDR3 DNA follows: TGTGCCAGTAGGGTAGCGGGACTAGCAGACGAGCAGTACTTC. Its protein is CASRVAGLADEQYF. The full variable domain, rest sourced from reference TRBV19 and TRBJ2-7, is DGGITQSPKYLFRKEGQNVTLSCEQNLNHDAMYWYRQDPGQGLRLIYYSQIVNDFQKGDIAEGYSVSREKKESFPLTVTSAQKNPTAFYLCASRVAGLADEQYFGPGTRLTVT.

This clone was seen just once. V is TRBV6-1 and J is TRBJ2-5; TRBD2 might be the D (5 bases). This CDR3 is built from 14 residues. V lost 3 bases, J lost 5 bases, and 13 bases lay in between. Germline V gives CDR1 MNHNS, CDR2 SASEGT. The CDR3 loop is CASSDVWGVETQYF. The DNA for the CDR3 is TGTGCCAGCAGTGATGTTTGGGGAGTGGAGACCCAGTACTTC.

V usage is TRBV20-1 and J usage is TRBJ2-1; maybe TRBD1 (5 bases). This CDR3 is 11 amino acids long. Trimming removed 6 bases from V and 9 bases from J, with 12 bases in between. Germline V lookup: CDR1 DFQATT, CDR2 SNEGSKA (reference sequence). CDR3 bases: TGCAGTGCAAGCAGGGTGGTTGAGCAGTTCTTC. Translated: CSASRVVEQFF.

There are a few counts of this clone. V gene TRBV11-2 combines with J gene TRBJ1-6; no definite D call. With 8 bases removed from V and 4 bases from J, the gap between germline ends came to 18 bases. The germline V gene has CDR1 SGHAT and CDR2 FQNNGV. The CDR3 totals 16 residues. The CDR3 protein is CASARFGVAYNSPLHF. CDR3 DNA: TGTGCCAGCGCAAGATTCGGGGTGGCGTATAATTCACCCCTCCACTTT.

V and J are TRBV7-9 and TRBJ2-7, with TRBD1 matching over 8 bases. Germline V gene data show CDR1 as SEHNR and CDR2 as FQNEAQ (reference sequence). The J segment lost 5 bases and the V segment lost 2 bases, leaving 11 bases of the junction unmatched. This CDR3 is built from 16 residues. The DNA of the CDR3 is TGTGCCAGCAGCTTATGGCGTGAGGGACAGGCCGACGAGCAGTACTTC. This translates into CASSLWREGQADEQYF.

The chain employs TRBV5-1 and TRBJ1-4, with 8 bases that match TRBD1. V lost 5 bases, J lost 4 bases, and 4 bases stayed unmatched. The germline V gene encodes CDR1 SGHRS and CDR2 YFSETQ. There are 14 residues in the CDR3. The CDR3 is CASSKTGVNEKLFF. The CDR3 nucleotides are TGCGCCAGCAGTAAGACAGGGGTTAATGAAAAACTGTTTTTT.

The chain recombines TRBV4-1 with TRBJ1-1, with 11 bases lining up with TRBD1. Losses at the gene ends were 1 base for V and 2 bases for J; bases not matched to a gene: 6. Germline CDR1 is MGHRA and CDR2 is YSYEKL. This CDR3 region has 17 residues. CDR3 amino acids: CASSQAGTGGTNTEAFF. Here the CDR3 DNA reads TGCGCCAGCAGCCAAGCCGGGACAGGGGGAACTAACACTGAAGCTTTCTTT.

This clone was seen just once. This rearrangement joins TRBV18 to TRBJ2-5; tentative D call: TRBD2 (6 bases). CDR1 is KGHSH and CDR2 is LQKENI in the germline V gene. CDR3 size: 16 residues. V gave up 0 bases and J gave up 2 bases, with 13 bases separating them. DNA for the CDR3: TGTGCCAGCTCACCACCGGGCGCGGGGTTTCAAGAGACCCAGTACTTC. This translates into CASSPPGAGFQETQYF.

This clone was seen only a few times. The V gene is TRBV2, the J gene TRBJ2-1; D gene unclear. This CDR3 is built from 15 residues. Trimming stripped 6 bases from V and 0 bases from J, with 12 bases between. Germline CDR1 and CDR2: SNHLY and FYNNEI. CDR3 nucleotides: TGTGCCAGCAGCCCTCGGGCTGACTCCTACAATGAGCAGTTCTTC. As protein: CASSPRADSYNEQFF.

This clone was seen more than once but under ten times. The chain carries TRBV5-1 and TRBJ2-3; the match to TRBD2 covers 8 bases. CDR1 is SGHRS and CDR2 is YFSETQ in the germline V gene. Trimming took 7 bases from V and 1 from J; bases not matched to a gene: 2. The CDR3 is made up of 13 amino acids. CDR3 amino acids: CASGRGGTDTQYF. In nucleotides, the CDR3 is TGCGCCAGCGGGCGGGGGGGCACAGATACGCAGTATTTT.

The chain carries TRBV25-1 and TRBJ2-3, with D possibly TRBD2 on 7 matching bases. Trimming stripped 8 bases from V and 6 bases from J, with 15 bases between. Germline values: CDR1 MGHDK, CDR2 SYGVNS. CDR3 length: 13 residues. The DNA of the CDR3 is TGTGCCAGCGGGGGGGCCTTAGAGGATACGCAGTATTTT. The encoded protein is CASGGALEDTQYF.

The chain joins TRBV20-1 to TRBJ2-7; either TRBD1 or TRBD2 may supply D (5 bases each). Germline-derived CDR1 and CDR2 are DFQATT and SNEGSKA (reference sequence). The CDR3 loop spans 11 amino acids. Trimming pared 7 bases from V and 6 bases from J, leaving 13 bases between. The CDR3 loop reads CSGKGTGEQYF. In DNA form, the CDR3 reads TGCAGTGGAAAGGGGACGGGCGAGCAGTACTTC.

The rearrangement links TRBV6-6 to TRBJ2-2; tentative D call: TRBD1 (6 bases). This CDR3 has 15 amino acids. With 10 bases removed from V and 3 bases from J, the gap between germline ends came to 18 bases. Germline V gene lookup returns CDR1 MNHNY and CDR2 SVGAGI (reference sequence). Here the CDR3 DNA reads TGTGCCACCATGACTCAGGGGCGGGACACCGGGGAGCTGTTTTTT. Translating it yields CATMTQGRDTGELFF.

CDR3 residues: CAWKRFRTGPSGANVLTF. The CDR3 DNA reads TGTGCCTGGAAGCGGTTTCGGACAGGACCCTCTGGGGCCAACGTCCTGACTTTC. The chain couples TRBV30 to TRBJ2-6, with TRBD1 matching 7 bases. The CDR3 loop spans 18 amino acids. Germline trimming cut 4 bases from V and 0 bases from J; bases unmatched to any gene: 12. CDR1 and CDR2 (germline): GTSNPN, SVGIG (reference sequence).

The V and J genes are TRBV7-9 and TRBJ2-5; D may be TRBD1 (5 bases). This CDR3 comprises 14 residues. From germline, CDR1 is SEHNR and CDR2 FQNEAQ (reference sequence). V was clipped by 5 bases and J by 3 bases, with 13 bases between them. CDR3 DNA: TGTGCCAGCAGCCGACAGCCCTATAAAGAGACCCAGTACTTC. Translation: CASSRQPYKETQYF.

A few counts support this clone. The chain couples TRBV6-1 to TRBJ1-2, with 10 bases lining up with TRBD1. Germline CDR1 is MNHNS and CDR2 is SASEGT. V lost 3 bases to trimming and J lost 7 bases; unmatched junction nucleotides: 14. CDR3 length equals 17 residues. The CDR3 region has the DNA TGTGCCAGCAGTGATGAGGGGACAGGGGCCGCGATGTCTGGCTACACCTTC. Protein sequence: CASSDEGTGAAMSGYTF.

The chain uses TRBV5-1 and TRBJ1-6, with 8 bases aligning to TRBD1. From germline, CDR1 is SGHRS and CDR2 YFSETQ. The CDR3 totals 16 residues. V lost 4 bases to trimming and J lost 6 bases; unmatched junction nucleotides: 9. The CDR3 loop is CASSEGTGLFNSPLHF. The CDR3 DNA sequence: TGCGCCAGCAGCGAAGGGACAGGACTTTTTAATTCACCCCTCCACTTT.

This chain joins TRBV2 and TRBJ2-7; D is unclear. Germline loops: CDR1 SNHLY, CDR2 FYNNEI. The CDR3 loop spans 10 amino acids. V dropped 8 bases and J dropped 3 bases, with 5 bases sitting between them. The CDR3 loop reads CASRYYEQYF. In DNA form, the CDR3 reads TGTGCCAGCCGGTACTACGAGCAGTACTTC.

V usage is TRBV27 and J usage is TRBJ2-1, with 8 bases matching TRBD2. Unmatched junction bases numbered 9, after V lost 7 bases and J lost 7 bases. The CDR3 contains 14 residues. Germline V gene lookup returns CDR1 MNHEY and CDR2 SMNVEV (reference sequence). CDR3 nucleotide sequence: TGTGCCAGCACCTTTCGCAGCGGGGGTAATGAGCAGTTCTTC. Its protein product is CASTFRSGGNEQFF.

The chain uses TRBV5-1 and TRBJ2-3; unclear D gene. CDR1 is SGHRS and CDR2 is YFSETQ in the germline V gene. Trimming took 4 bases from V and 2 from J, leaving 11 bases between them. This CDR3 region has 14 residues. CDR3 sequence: CASSGGPATDTQYF. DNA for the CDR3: TGCGCCAGCAGCGGTGGACCAGCCACAGATACGCAGTATTTT.

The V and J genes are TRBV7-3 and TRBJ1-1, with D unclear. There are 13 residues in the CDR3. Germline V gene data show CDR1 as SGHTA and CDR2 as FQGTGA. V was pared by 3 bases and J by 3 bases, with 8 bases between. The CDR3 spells CASSFSQDTEAFF. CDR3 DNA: TGTGCCAGCAGCTTTTCGCAGGACACTGAAGCTTTCTTT.

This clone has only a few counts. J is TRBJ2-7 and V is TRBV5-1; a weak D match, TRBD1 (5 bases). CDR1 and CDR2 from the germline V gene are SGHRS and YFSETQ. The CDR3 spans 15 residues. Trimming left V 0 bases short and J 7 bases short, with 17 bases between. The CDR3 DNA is TGCGCCAGCAGCTTGGCACTCCGACAGACCCAGGAGCAGTACTTC. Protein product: CASSLALRQTQEQYF.

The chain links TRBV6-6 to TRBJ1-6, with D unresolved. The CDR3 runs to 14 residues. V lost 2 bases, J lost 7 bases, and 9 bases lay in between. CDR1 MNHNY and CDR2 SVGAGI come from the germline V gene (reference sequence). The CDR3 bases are TGTGCCAGCAGTTACGACGGCGGGAATTCACCCCTCCACTTT. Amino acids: CASSYDGGNSPLHF.

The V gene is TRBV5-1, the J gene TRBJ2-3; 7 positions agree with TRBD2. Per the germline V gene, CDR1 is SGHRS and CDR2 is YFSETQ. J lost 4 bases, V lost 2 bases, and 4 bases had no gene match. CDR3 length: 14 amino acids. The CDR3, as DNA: TGCGCCAGCAGCTTCCGGGGGGAGGCAGATACGCAGTATTTT. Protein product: CASSFRGEADTQYF.

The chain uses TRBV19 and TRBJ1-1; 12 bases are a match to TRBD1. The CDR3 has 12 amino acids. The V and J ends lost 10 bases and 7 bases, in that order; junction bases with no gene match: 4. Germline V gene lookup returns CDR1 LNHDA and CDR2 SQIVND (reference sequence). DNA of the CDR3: TGTGCCATCCGGGACAGGGGGCGTGAAGCTTTCTTT. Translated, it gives CAIRDRGREAFF.

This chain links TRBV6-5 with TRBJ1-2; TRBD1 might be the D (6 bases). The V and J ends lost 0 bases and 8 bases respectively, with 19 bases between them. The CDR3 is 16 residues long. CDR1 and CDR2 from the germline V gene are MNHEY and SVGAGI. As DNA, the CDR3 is TGTGCCAGCAGTTACTCCCAGGGGTTTTCGGGCACCGGCTACACCTTC. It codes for CASSYSQGFSGTGYTF.